This TCR beta chain was recovered during a study of cytomegalovirus exposure and HLA in healthy donors. Study-wide results and caveats: The authors enumerated some 160 TCR beta chains as linked to cytomegalovirus.

In the case of this clone: Its antigen is still unknown.

CDR3 size: 16 residues. V gave up 3 bases and J gave up 0 bases, with 12 bases separating them. The V gene's germline CDR1 is KGHSH and CDR2 LQKENI. 60 Vbeta and 13 Jbeta primers were used in PCR. Measured with immunoSEQ multiplex PCR; TCRdb has only the in-frame clones, and not every one. The sample holds under 200,000 clones, roughly 80% seen once. This chain connects TRBV18 to TRBJ1-3; D gene unclear. The sample taken for sequencing was PBMCs. The source is a girl aged 2-10 years in good health and CMV-seropositive. The CDR3 DNA is TGTGCCAGCTCACCTCTCACGGGAGGCTCTGGAAACACCATATATTTT. Its translation is CASSPLTGGSGNTIYF.